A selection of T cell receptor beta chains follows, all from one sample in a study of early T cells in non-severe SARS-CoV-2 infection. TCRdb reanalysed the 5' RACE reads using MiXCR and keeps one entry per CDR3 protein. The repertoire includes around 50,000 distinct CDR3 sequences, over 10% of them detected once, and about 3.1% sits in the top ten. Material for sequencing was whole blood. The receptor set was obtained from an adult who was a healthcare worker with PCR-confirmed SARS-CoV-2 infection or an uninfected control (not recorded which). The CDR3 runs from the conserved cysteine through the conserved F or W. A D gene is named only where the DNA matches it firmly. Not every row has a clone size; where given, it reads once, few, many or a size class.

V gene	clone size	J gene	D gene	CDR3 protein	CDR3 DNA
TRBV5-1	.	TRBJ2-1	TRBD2	CASSYSGTSGVYNEQFF	TGCGCCAGCAGCTACTCGGGGACTAGCGGGGTATACAATGAGCAGTTCTTC
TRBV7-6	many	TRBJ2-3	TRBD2	CASSAQLAGDFRKSTDTQYF	TGTGCCAGCAGCGCACAACTAGCGGGAGACTTTCGGAAGAGCACAGATACGCAGTATTTT
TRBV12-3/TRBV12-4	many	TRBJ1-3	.	CASRGIKTQGGRNTIYF	TGTGCCAGCAGGGGGATTAAGACCCAGGGTGGCAGAAACACCATATATTTT
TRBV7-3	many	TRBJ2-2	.	CASSLIRTGTGELFF	TGTGCCAGCAGCTTAATCAGGACGGGCACCGGGGAGCTGTTTTTT
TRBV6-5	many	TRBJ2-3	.	CASMKSGNTDTQYF	TGTGCCAGCATGAAGTCAGGGAACACAGATACGCAGTATTTT
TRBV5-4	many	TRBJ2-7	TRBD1	CASSLGRTGSYEQYF	TGTGCCAGCAGCTTGGGCCGGACAGGGAGCTACGAGCAGTACTTC
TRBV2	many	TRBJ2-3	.	CASIRTLGTDTQYF	TGTGCCAGCATCCGAACCTTAGGGACAGATACGCAGTATTTT
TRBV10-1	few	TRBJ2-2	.	CASSDVDKRELFF	TGCGCCAGCAGTGATGTGGACAAGCGGGAGCTGTTTTTT
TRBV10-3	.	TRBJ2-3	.	CAISPTSTDTQYF	TGTGCCATCAGCCCTACTTCCACAGATACGCAGTATTTT
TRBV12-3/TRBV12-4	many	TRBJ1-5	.	CASSPRGYSNQPQHF	TGTGCCAGCAGTCCCAGGGGATATAGCAATCAGCCCCAGCATTTT
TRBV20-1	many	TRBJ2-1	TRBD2	CSAPGLAGSYNEQFF	TGCAGTGCCCCGGGACTAGCGGGCTCCTACAATGAGCAGTTCTTC
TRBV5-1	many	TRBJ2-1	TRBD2	CASSGGLAGNEQFF	TGCGCCAGCAGCGGGGGACTAGCGGGAAATGAGCAGTTCTTC
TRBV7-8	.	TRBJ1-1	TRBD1	CASSLGRGPGGTEAFF	TGTGCCAGCAGCTTAGGGCGGGGTCCAGGGGGTACTGAAGCTTTCTTT
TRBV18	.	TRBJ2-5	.	CASSPQRQETQYF	TGTGCCAGCTCACCCCAGCGCCAAGAGACCCAGTACTTC
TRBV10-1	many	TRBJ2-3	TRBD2	CASSDGLAGGERTQYF	TGCGCCAGCAGCGACGGACTAGCGGGGGGGGAGAGGACGCAGTATTTT
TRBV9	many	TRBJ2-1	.	CASSVQENNEQFF	TGTGCCAGCAGCGTCCAGGAAAACAATGAGCAGTTCTTC
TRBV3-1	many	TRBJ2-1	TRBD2	CASNLGLAGGEQFF	TGTGCCAGCAACTTAGGGCTAGCGGGAGGTGAGCAGTTCTTC
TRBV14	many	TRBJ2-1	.	CASSQARRGGLLVPQSSYNEQFF	TGTGCCAGCAGCCAAGCGCGTAGGGGCGGACTGCTAGTTCCTCAGAGCTCCTACAATGAGCAGTTCTTC
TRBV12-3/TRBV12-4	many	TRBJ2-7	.	CASRPGPPSSYEQYF	TGTGCCAGCAGGCCCGGACCCCCGAGCTCCTACGAGCAGTACTTC
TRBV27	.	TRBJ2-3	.	CASSLGAPYVDTQYF	TGTGCCAGCAGTTTGGGGGCCCCCTACGTGGATACGCAGTATTTT
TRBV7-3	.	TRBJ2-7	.	CASSPTGTYSYEQYF	TGTGCCAGCAGCCCTACCGGGACATACAGCTACGAGCAGTACTTC
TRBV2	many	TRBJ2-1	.	CASSVAEFNEQFF	TGTGCCAGCAGTGTTGCGGAGTTCAATGAGCAGTTCTTC
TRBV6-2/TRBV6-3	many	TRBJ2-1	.	CASREVASLNTYNEQFF	TGTGCCAGCAGAGAGGTTGCCAGCCTAAATACCTACAATGAGCAGTTCTTC
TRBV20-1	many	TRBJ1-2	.	CSALTGPQPTYGYTF	TGCAGTGCTCTTACCGGGCCTCAACCCACCTATGGCTACACCTTC
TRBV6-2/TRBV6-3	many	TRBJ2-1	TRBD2	CASSSSGLAGGNEQFF	TGTGCCAGCAGTTCATCTGGACTAGCGGGAGGCAATGAGCAGTTCTTC
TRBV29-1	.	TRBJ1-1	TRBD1	CSVEGQGGLWTEAFF	TGCAGCGTTGAAGGACAGGGAGGTTTGTGGACTGAAGCTTTCTTT
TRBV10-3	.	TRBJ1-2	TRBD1	CAISSPGGDRANYGYTF	TGTGCCATCAGTAGCCCTGGCGGGGACAGGGCTAACTATGGCTACACCTTC
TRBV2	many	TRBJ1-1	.	CASSERRNTEAFF	TGTGCCAGCAGTGAACGTAGAAACACTGAAGCTTTCTTT
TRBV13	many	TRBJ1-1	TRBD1	CASSLGTGRNTEAFF	TGTGCCAGCAGCTTAGGGACAGGGAGGAACACTGAAGCTTTCTTT
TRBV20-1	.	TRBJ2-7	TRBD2	CSASSGSSEQYF	TGCAGTGCCTCTAGCGGGAGCAGCGAGCAGTACTTC
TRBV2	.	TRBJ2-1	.	CASSGGRVSKNEQFF	TGTGCCAGCAGTGGAGGCAGGGTGTCAAAGAATGAGCAGTTCTTC
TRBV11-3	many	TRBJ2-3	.	CASSLGGGGADTQYF	TGTGCCAGCAGCTTGGGCGGAGGGGGCGCAGATACGCAGTATTTT
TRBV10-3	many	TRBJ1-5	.	CAISDLRDQPQHF	TGTGCCATCAGTGACTTACGTGATCAGCCCCAGCATTTT
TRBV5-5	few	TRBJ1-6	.	CASSSSGSYNSPLHF	TGTGCCAGCAGCTCCTCAGGCTCCTATAATTCACCCCTCCACTTT
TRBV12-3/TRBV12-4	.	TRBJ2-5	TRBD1	CASRRTGRETQYF	TGTGCCAGCAGACGGACAGGGAGGGAGACCCAGTACTTC
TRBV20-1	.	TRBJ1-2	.	CSARALTLYGYTF	TGCAGTGCTAGAGCCCTCACTCTCTATGGCTACACCTTC
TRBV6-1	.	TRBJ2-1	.	CASNLRGSNEQFF	TGTGCCAGCAATCTCAGGGGCTCCAATGAGCAGTTCTTC
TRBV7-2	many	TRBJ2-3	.	CASSSGTRTDTQYF	TGTGCCAGCAGCTCCGGGACCCGCACAGATACGCAGTATTTT
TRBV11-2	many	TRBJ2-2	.	CASSLDAGKLFF	TGTGCCAGCAGCTTAGACGCAGGGAAGCTGTTTTTT
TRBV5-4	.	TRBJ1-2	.	CASSSRQSRYTF	TGTGCCAGCAGCAGCCGACAGTCTCGCTACACCTTC
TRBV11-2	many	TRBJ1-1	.	CASSLVMNTEAFF	TGTGCCAGCAGCTTAGTGATGAACACTGAAGCTTTCTTT
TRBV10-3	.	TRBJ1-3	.	CAISELSSPAKHSGNTIYF	TGTGCCATCAGTGAGCTAAGCAGCCCGGCGAAGCACTCTGGAAACACCATATATTTT
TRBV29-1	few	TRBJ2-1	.	CSVWQGNEQFF	TGCAGCGTTTGGCAGGGCAATGAGCAGTTCTTC
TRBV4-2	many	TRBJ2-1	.	CASSQAQATYNEQFF	TGTGCCAGCAGCCAAGCACAGGCGACCTACAATGAGCAGTTCTTC
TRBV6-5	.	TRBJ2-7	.	CASSYPGAYEQYF	TGTGCCAGCAGTTACCCGGGGGCCTACGAGCAGTACTTC
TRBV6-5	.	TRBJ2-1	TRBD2	CASSPLGGGADNEQFF	TGTGCCAGCAGTCCGCTCGGCGGGGGGGCTGACAATGAGCAGTTCTTC
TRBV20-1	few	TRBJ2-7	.	CSARPGDLSYEQYF	TGCAGTGCTCGGCCAGGGGACCTCTCCTACGAGCAGTACTTC
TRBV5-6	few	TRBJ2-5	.	CASSWEGARAETQYF	TGTGCCAGCAGCTGGGAGGGGGCTAGAGCGGAGACCCAGTACTTC
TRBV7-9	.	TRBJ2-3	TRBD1	CASTPGQGDTDTQYF	TGTGCCAGCACCCCTGGACAGGGGGACACAGATACGCAGTATTTT
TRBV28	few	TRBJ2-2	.	CASSFGSAAGELFF	TGTGCCAGCAGTTTTGGTTCGGCGGCCGGGGAGCTGTTTTTT
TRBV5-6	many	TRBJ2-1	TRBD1	CASSLWTGWSEQFF	TGTGCCAGCAGCCTGTGGACAGGGTGGTCTGAGCAGTTCTTC
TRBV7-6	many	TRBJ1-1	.	CASSLADEVTEAFF	TGTGCCAGCAGCTTAGCGGACGAGGTCACTGAAGCTTTCTTT